The 7 T cell receptor beta chains below all came from one sample that was sequenced in a study of T cells after yellow fever vaccination. One entry per CDR3 protein, called by TCRdb with MiXCR from the 5' RACE reads. The sample includes just under 600,000 distinct CDR3 sequences, approximately 13% of them seen just once. Specimen: PBMCs, collected on the day of the yellow fever booster vaccination. The receptors were gathered from a man between 25 and 39 years old who received the YFV17D yellow fever vaccine.

This clonotype was observed a handful of times. The gene calls are TRBV20-1 and TRBJ2-1; weak D call: TRBD2 (6 bases). Germline V CDR1 and CDR2: DFQATT, SNEGSKA (reference sequence). Trimming pared 3 bases from V and 0 bases from J, leaving 9 bases between. CDR3 size: 14 residues. This CDR3 is CSASSGSSYNEQFF. CDR3 bases: TGCAGTGCTAGTTCCGGGAGCTCCTACAATGAGCAGTTCTTC.

The sample holds a few counts of this clonotype. The chain links TRBV5-1 to TRBJ2-3; the D is unclear. Germline V CDR1 and CDR2: SGHRS, YFSETQ. Trimming removed 4 bases at V and 0 bases at J, with 9 bases between. CDR3 length: 14 amino acids. The CDR3 sequence: CASSDTSSTDTQYF. The CDR3 region has the DNA TGCGCCAGCAGCGACACCTCTAGCACAGATACGCAGTATTTT.

The CDR3 region is CASSEGLAVSTDTQYF. The CDR3 DNA reads TGTGCCAGCAGCGAGGGACTAGCGGTTAGCACAGATACGCAGTATTTT. The chain uses TRBV5-4 and TRBJ2-3, with 11 bases identical to TRBD2. V lost 4 bases, J lost 0 bases, and 4 bases stayed unmatched. The CDR3 is made up of 16 amino acids. Germline loops: CDR1 SGHNT, CDR2 YYREEE (reference sequence).

This clonotype was detected only once. This chain uses TRBV14 with TRBJ2-5; D call uncertain. Matching the DNA end better, TRBJ2-1 makes the J call doubtful. Germline V gene lookup returns CDR1 SGHDN and CDR2 FVKESK. This CDR3 region has 11 residues. CDR3 protein: CASSQVETQFF. The CDR3, as DNA: TGTGCCAGCAGCCAAGTTGAGACCCAGTTCTTC.

The chain couples TRBV2 to TRBJ2-7; 9 nucleotides match TRBD1. The CDR3 totals 16 residues. The germline gives CDR1 SNHLY, CDR2 FYNNEI. V shed 7 bases and J 0 bases; nucleotides not matched to a gene: 10. CDR3 region: CASIPGNRGRSYEQYF. The CDR3 bases are TGTGCCAGCATCCCGGGCAACAGGGGGCGCTCCTACGAGCAGTACTTC.

This clonotype occurred a few times. The chain employs TRBV6-1 and TRBJ2-7, with D perhaps TRBD1 (6 bases). The CDR3 is 14 residues long. Trimming took 6 bases from V and 0 from J, leaving 12 bases between them. In germline, CDR1 is MNHNS, CDR2 SASEGT. CDR3 sequence reads: CASSRDTGSYEQYF. The DNA for the CDR3 is TGTGCCAGCAGCCGGGACACAGGCTCCTACGAGCAGTACTTC.

This clonotype occurred a few times. J is TRBJ2-6 and V is TRBV20-1; TRBD1 aligns across 7 bases. V was pared by 1 base and J by 12 bases, with 9 bases of the junction left unmatched. Germline lookup yields CDR1 DFQATT and CDR2 SNEGSKA (reference sequence). The CDR3 covers 14 residues. The CDR3 region has the DNA TGCAGTGCTAGAGTCGGCGACAGGGATCTCGTCCTGACTTTC. Translation gives CSARVGDRDLVLTF.